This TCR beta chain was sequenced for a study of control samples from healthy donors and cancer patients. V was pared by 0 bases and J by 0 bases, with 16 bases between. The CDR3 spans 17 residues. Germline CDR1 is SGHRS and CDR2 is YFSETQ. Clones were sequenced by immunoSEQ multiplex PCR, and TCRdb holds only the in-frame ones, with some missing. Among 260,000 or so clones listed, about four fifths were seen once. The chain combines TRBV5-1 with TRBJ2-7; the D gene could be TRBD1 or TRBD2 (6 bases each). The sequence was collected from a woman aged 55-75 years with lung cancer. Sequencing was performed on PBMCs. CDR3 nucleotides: TGCGCCAGCAGCTTGGAAGGGGGGTCCCCCTCCTCCTACGAGCAGTACTTC. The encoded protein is CASSLEGGSPSSYEQYF. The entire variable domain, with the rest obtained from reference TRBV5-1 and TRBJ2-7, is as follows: KAGVTQTPRYLIKTRGQQVTLSCSPISGHRSVSWYQQTPGQGLQFLFEYFSETQRNKGNFPGRFSGRQFSNSRSEMNVSTLELGDSALYLCASSLEGGSPSSYEQYFGPGTRLTVT.